These 5 T cell receptor beta chains came from one sample sequenced in a study of blood T cell repertoires in COVID-19. TCRdb keeps only in-frame clones here, not all; method: immunoSEQ multiplex PCR. This sample carries fewer than 80,000 clones, roughly nine tenths of them seen once, and the ten largest clones take about 9%. The sequencing sample was made of peripheral blood. These receptors all come from a human donor in a cohort sampled during active COVID-19.

J is TRBJ2-7 and V is TRBV27; D perhaps matches TRBD2 (5 bases). Germline-derived CDR1 and CDR2 are MNHEY and SMNVEV (reference sequence). Trimming shortened V by 2 bases and J by 2 bases, and 13 bases separated the two germline ends. The CDR3 sequence is 15 residues long. CDR3 nucleotides: TGTGCCAGCAGTTTAGGGGAGATGAAACCCTACGAGCAGTACTTC. Protein: CASSLGEMKPYEQYF.

The rearrangement links TRBV19 to TRBJ1-2, with D maybe TRBD1 (6 bases). This CDR3 region has 16 residues. Germline lookup yields CDR1 LNHDA and CDR2 SQIVND (reference sequence). The V end was cut by 4 bases, the J end by 2 bases, with 17 bases between. CDR3 DNA sequence: TGTGCCAGTAGTACCCACCACAGGGATTTGAACTATGGCTACACCTTC. As protein: CASSTHHRDLNYGYTF.

Concerning this clone: The junction departs from the called germline gene at one end, perhaps through a read error. The chain joins TRBV7-7 to TRBJ1-4, with TRBD1 as a possible D gene (6 bases). The V gene's germline CDR1 is SSHAT and CDR2 FNYEAQ (reference sequence). This CDR3 region has 18 residues. CDR3 region: CASSANRQATATNEKLFF. The CDR3 nucleotides are TGTGCTAGCAGCGCTAACCGACAGGCTACTGCAACTAATGAAAAACTGTTTTTT.

The chain is built from TRBV7-2 and TRBJ1-1; possible D gene TRBD1, 5 bases. CDR1 SGHTA and CDR2 FQGNSA come from the germline V gene. This CDR3 is built from 15 residues. Trimming stripped 5 bases from V and 4 bases from J, with 17 bases between. CDR3 in amino acids: CASSPLGGARTEAFF. For the CDR3, the DNA is TGTGCCAGCAGCCCCCTGGGCGGGGCTCGCACTGAAGCTTTCTTT.

This chain connects TRBV27 to TRBJ2-3; D is uncertain. CDR1 MNHEY and CDR2 SMNVEV come from the germline V gene (reference sequence). CDR3 length equals 13 residues. V lost 1 base to trimming and J lost 2 bases, with 4 bases between them. The CDR3 DNA follows: TGTGCCAGCAGTTTATTACTCACAGATACGCAGTATTTT. Residues: CASSLLLTDTQYF.